This T cell receptor (beta chain) derives from a study of blood T cell repertoires in COVID-19 (dated by TCRdb to the early 2020s). Regarding the research as a whole: Samples covering the acute and convalescent phases of COVID-19 were provided by collaborators in the United States, Italy and Spain. HLA class I and class II types, where available, came from metadata supplied by the sample provider rather than from assay-based typing. The repertoires were released in a freely available public database intended as a resource for research on the immune response to SARS-CoV-2. The prospective study material was composed of cDNA or gDNA derived from T cells, B-cell-depleted T cells, or PBMCs. The dataset comprised deeply sampled blood TCRbeta repertoires from subjects exposed to, actively infected with, or recovered from COVID-19. Samples were obtained from the ongoing ImmuneRACE study (first 160 participants) and from roughly 1,300 subjects provided by 6 global collaborators. A de-identified subject ID, COVID-19 status, age in years and sex were almost always included in the sample metadata. Findings and caveats that apply to the study as a whole: The amount of clinical and demographic metadata varied by source and participant and was provided uncurated.

TCRbeta CDR3 regions were amplified from genomic DNA using the immunoSEQ Assay, a bias-controlled multiplex PCR. The original pipeline was this. Within the assay, amplification of reference gene primers was used to estimate how many nucleated cells each sample contained. To quantify the absolute abundance of each unique TCRbeta CDR3 rearrangement, sequence reads were collapsed and filtered. For each sample, productive Simpson clonality was calculated as the square root of Simpson's diversity index over productive rearrangements. Imported from immuneACCESS, the table was reduced by TCRdb to in-frame sequences with V and J called. These copies leave out some clones; in studies compared against another copy, an unresolved V gene accounts for under half, and the cause of the remainder is not known. V, J and clone size are taken as reported in that table, and D and trimming were inferred from the DNA itself. A total of 250,000 to 300,000 clones appear in this sample, approximately 80% of them only once. Roughly 2.9% of the sample goes to the ten largest clones.

Each collaborating institution followed its own protocols to collect whole blood in K2EDTA tubes. Collaborator samples were shipped for TCRbeta analysis as frozen whole blood, isolated PBMCs, or DNA extracted from either sample type. Here V drops 2 bases and J drops 3 bases, and the junction holds 5 bases not matched to any gene. The CDR3, cysteine through phenylalanine, is 15 amino acids long. Only the CDR3 DNA is retained, 45 bases long and in frame from the first base. Sequences ENHRY (CDR1) and SYGVKD (CDR2) are obtained from the germline V gene. This clone has a count of ten or more. Its antigen is currently not known. Per-base quality was not reported, and no clone a single base away is much larger than it.

The sequence was obtained from a woman aged 60-70 years with active or convalescent COVID-19. What was sequenced was peripheral blood. The chain links TRBV10-3 with TRBJ2-3, and 7 bases in between align with TRBD2. The CDR3 region has the sequence CAISEPGLPTDTQYF. The sequence in DNA is TGTGCCATCAGTGAGCCGGGACTACCTACAGATACGCAGTATTTT.